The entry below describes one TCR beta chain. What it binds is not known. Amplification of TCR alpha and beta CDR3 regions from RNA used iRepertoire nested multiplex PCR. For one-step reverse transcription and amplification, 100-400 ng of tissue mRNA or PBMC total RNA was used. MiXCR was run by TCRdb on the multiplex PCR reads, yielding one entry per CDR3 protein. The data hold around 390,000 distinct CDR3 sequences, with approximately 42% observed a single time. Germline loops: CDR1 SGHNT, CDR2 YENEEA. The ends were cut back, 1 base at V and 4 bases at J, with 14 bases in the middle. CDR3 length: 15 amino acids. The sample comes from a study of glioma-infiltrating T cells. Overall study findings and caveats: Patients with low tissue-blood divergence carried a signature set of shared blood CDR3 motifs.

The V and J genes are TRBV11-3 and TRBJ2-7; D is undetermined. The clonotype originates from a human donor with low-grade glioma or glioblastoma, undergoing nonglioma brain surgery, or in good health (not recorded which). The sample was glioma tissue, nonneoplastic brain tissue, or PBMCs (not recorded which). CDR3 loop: CASSLAPRNRYEQYF. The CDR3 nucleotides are TGTGCCAGCAGCTTAGCCCCGCGGAACCGTTACGAGCAGTACTTC.